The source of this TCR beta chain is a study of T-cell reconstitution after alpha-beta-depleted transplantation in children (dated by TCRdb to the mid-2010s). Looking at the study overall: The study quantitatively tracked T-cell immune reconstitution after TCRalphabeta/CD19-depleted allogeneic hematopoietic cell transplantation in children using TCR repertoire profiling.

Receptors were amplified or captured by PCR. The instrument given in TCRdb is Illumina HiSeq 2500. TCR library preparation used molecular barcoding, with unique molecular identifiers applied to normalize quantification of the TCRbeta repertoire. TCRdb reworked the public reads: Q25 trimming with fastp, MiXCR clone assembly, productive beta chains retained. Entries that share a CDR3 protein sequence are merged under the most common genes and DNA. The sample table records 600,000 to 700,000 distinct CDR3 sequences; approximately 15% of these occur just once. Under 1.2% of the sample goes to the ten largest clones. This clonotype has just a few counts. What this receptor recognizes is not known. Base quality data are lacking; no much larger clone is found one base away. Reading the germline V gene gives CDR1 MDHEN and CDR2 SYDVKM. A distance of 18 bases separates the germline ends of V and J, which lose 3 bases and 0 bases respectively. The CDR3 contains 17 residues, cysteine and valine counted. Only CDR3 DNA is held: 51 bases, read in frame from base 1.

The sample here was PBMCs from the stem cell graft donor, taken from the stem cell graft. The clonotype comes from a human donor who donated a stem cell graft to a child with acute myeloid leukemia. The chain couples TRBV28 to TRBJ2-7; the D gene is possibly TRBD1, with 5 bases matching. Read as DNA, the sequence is TGTGCCAGCAGTTTGGCCCGACTGGGCAGGGCCTCCTACGAGCAGTACGTC. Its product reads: CASSLARLGRASYEQYV.